Included here is one T cell receptor beta chain sequence, with context. With random hexamers, reverse transcription was performed on about 0.5 to 1 ug of RNA. Coverage of TCR beta CDR3 amplification by immunoSEQ multiplex PCR extended to 54 Vbeta and 13 Jbeta. MiXCR, run by TCRdb on the immunoSEQ multiplex PCR reads, gives a single entry per CDR3 protein. This sample has roughly 300,000 distinct CDR3 sequences, with 70% to 90% found just once. This specimen comes from a study of CD8 T cells in Susac syndrome. Sequencing of TCR beta was carried out in blood CD8+ and CD4+ T cells. The J segment lost 9 bases and the V segment lost 5 bases, leaving 10 bases of the junction unmatched. Per the germline V gene, CDR1 is SGHVS and CDR2 is FNYEAQ. The CDR3 runs to 16 residues.

The sequencing sample was made of CD8+ T cells from PBMCs. The chain joins TRBV7-6 to TRBJ1-6; 10 bases line up with TRBD1. The receptor was derived from a human donor with multiple sclerosis. This CDR3 reads CASSPRGQGNGSPLHF. The CDR3 bases are TGTGCCAGCAGCCCACGGGGACAGGGGAATGGTTCACCCCTCCACTTT.